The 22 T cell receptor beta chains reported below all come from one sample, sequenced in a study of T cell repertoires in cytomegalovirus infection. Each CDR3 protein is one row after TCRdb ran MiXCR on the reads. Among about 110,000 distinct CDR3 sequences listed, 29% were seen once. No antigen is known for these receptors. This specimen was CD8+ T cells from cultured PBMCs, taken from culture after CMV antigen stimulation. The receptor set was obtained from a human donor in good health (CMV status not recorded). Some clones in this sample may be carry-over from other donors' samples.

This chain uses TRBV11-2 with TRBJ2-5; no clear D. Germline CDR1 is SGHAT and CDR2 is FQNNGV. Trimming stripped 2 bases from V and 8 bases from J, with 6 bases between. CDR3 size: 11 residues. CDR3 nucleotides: TGTGCCAGCAGCTTATTAGGAACCCAGTACTTC. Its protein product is CASSLLGTQYF. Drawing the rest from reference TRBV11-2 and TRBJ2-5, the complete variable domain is EAGVAQSPRYKIIEKRQSVAFWCNPISGHATLYWYQQILGQGPKLLIQFQNNGVVDDSQLPKDRFSAERLKGVDSTLKIQPAKLEDSAVYLCASSLLGTQYFGPGTRLLVL.

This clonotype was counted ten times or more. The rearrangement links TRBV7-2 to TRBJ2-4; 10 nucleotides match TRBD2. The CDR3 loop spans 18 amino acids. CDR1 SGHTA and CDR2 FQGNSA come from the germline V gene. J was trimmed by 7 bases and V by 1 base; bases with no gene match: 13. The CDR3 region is CASSLGFLAGDRRNIQYF. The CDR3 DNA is TGTGCCAGCAGCTTAGGTTTCCTAGCGGGGGACCGAAGGAACATTCAGTACTTC.

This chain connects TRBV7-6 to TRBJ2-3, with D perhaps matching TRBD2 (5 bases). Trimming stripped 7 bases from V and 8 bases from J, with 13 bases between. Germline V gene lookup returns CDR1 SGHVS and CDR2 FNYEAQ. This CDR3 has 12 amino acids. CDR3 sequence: CASKDGEATQYF. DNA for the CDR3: TGTGCCAGCAAGGACGGGGAAGCTACGCAGTATTTT.

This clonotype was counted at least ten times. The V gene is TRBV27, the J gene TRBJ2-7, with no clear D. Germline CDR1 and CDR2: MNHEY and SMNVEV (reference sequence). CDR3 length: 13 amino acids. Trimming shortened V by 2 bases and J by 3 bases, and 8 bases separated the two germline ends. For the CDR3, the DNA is TGTGCCAGCAGTTTAACTGCTTACTACGAGCAGTACTTC. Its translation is CASSLTAYYEQYF.

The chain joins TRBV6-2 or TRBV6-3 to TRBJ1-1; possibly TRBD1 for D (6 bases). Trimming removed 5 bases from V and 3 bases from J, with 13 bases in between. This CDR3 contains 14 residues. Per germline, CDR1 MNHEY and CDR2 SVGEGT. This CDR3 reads CASSQQGSDTEAFF. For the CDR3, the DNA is TGTGCCAGCAGTCAGCAGGGGTCGGACACTGAAGCTTTCTTT.

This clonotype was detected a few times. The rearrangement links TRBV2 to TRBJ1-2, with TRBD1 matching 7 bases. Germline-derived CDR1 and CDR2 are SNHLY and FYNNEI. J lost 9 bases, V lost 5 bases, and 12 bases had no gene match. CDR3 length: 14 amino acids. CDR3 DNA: TGTGCCAGCAGTACGACAGGGAACCTAAGGAGCTACACCTTC. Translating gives CASSTTGNLRSYTF.

Here the CDR3 reads CASRDRDWDQPQHF. For the CDR3, the DNA is TGTGCCAGCAGGGACAGGGACTGGGATCAGCCCCAGCATTTT. The chain recombines TRBV12-3 or TRBV12-4 with TRBJ1-5; 8 bases are a match to TRBD1. The trim removed 6 bases at V and 5 bases at J, leaving 6 bases unmatched. CDR3 length equals 14 residues.

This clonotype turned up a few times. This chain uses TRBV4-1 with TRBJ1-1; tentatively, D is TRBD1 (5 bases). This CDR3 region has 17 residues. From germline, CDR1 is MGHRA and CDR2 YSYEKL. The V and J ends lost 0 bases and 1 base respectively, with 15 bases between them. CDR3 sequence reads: CASSQDDSFPTNTEAFF. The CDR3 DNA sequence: TGCGCCAGCAGCCAAGACGACAGTTTCCCAACGAACACTGAAGCTTTCTTT.

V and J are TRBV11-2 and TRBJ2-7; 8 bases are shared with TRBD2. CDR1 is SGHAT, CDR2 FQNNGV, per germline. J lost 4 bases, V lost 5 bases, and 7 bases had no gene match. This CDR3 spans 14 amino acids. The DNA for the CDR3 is TGTGCCAGCAGCGCCCAACTAGCGGAATACGAGCAGTACTTC. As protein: CASSAQLAEYEQYF.

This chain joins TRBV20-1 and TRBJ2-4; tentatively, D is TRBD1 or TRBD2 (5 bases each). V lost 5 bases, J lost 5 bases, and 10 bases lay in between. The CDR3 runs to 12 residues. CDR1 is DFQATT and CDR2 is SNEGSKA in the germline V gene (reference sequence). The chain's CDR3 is CSASGTENIQYF. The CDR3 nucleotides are TGCAGTGCTTCCGGGACCGAAAACATTCAGTACTTC.

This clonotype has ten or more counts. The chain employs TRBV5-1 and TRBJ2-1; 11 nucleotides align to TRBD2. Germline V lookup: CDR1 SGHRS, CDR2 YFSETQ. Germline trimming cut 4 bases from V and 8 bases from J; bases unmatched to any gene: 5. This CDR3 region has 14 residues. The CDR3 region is CASSVSGGAYEQFF. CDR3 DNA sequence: TGCGCCAGCAGCGTTAGCGGGGGGGCGTATGAGCAGTTCTTC.

The DNA for the CDR3 is TGTGCCAGCAGTTCCGGGACAGGGATAAAAGCTTTCTTT. As protein: CASSSGTGIKAFF. The chain links TRBV27 to TRBJ1-1; 9 nucleotides align to TRBD1. CDR1 MNHEY and CDR2 SMNVEV come from the germline V gene (reference sequence). Losses at the gene ends were 4 bases for V and 9 bases for J; bases not matched to a gene: 6. The CDR3 totals 13 residues.

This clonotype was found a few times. This chain's CDR3 is CASSPDTYPYEQYF. The CDR3 nucleotides read TGTGCCAGCAGCCCAGACACGTACCCCTACGAGCAGTACTTC. This chain uses TRBV7-2 with TRBJ2-7; D is unclear. Trimming cost V 5 bases and J 2 bases, with 13 bases left between them. Germline V gene data show CDR1 as SGHTA and CDR2 as FQGNSA. This CDR3 is 14 amino acids long.

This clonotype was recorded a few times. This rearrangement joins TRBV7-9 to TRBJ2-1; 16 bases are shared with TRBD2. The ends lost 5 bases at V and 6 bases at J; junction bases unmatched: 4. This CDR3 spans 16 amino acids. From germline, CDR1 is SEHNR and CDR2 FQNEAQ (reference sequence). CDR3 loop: CASSGTSGGAVNEQFF. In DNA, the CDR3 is TGTGCCAGCAGCGGGACTAGCGGGGGGGCCGTCAATGAGCAGTTCTTC.

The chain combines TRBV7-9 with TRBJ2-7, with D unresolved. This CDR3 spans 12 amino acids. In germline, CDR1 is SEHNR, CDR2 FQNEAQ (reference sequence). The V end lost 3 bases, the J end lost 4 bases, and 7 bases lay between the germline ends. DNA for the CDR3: TGTGCCAGCAGCTTCCAGTCTTACGAGCAGTACTTC. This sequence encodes CASSFQSYEQYF.

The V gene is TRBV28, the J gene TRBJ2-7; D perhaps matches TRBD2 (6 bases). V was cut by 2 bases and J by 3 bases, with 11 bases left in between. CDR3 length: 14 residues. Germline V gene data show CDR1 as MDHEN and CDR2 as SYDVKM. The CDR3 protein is CASSLAGRRYEQYF. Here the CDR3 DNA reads TGTGCCAGCAGTTTAGCGGGACGCCGCTACGAGCAGTACTTC. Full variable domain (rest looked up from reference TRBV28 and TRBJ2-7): DVKVTQSSRYLVKRTGEKVFLECVQDMDHENMFWYRQDPGLGLRLIYFSYDVKMKEKGDIPEGYSVSREKKERFSLILESASTNQTSMYLCASSLAGRRYEQYFGPGTRLTVT.

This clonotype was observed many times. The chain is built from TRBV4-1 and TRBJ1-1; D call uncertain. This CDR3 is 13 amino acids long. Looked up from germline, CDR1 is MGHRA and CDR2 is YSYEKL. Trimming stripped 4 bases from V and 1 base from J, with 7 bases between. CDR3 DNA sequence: TGCGCCAGCAGCCTAGAATGGAACACTGAAGCTTTCTTT. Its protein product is CASSLEWNTEAFF.

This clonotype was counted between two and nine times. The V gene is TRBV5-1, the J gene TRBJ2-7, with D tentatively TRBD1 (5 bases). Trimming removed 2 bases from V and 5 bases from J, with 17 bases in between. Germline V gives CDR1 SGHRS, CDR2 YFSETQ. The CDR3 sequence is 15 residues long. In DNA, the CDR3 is TGCGCCAGCAGCTTAGGGGTCACAATGGGCGACGAGCAGTACTTC. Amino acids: CASSLGVTMGDEQYF.

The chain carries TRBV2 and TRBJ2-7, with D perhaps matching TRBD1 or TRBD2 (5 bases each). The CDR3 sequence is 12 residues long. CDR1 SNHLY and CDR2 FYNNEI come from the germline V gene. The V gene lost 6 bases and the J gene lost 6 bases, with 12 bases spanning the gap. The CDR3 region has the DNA TGTGCCAGCAGGGGGGATCGTGTCGAGCAGTACTTC. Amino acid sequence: CASRGDRVEQYF.

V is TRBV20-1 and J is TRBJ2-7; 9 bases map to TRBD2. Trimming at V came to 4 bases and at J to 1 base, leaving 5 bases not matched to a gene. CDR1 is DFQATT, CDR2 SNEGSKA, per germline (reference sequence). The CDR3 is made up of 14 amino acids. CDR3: CSAMAGGYSYEQYF. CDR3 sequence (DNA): TGCAGTGCTATGGCGGGGGGGTATTCCTACGAGCAGTACTTC.

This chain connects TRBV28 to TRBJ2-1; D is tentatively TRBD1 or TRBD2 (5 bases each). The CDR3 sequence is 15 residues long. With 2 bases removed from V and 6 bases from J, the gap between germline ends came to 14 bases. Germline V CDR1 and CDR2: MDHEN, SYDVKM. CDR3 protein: CASSLPPGQGNEQFF. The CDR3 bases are TGTGCCAGCAGTTTACCCCCGGGGCAGGGCAATGAGCAGTTCTTC. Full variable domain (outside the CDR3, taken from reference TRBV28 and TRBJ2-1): DVKVTQSSRYLVKRTGEKVFLECVQDMDHENMFWYRQDPGLGLRLIYFSYDVKMKEKGDIPEGYSVSREKKERFSLILESASTNQTSMYLCASSLPPGQGNEQFFGPGTRLTVL.

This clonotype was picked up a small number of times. The CDR3 DNA follows: TGTGCCAGTAGTATACAGGGGGCCAATCAGCCCCAGCATTTT. This translates into CASSIQGANQPQHF. This chain links TRBV19 with TRBJ1-5; 8 bases line up with TRBD1. The CDR3 has 14 amino acids. The V and J ends lost 2 bases and 3 bases, in that order; junction bases with no gene match: 0. The germline CDR1 and CDR2 sequences are LNHDA and SQIVND (reference sequence).